The sequence of this TCR beta chain was determined in a study of T cell changes during pregnancy in multiple sclerosis. Libraries were prepared by immunoSEQ multiplex PCR; TCRdb keeps only in-frame clonotypes and omits some of them. The sample contains tens of thousands of clones, approximately 90% of which appear only once. V was pared by 2 bases and J by 1 base, with 8 bases between. This CDR3 has 14 amino acids. Germline V gene data show CDR1 as SNHLY and CDR2 as FYNNEI. The receptor was isolated from a female donor with multiple sclerosis, enrolled in a pregnancy study. The rearrangement joins TRBV2 to TRBJ1-1; D perhaps matches TRBD1 (6 bases). The sample was peripheral blood, taken before pregnancy. CDR3 nucleotide sequence: TGTGCCAGCAGTGAACAGGGGACGAACACTGAAGCTTTCTTT. As protein: CASSEQGTNTEAFF.